This entry concerns a single T cell receptor beta chain. Germline CDR1 and CDR2: SGHRS and YFSETQ. The CDR3 is made up of 14 amino acids. V lost 4 bases, J lost 7 bases, and 7 bases stayed unmatched. The sample is drawn from a study of blood T cell repertoires in COVID-19. Study-level background: Collection of acute and convalescent COVID-19 samples took place in the United States, Italy and Spain. Nucleic acid was either cDNA or gDNA, and it came from T cells, B-cell-depleted T cells, or PBMCs.

Clones were sequenced by immunoSEQ multiplex PCR, and TCRdb holds only the in-frame ones, with some missing. The sample includes 99,000 or so clones, roughly 84% of them seen just once. The sample taken for sequencing was peripheral blood. The origin of this receptor is a woman aged 55 to 70 in a cohort sampled during active or convalescent COVID-19. The chain has TRBV5-1 and TRBJ1-5; the match to TRBD1 covers 8 bases. The CDR3 sequence: CASSHGQGGQPQHF. In DNA, the CDR3 is TGCGCCAGCAGCCATGGACAGGGAGGACAGCCCCAGCATTTT. The whole variable domain, remainder taken from reference TRBV5-1 and TRBJ1-5, is KAGVTQTPRYLIKTRGQQVTLSCSPISGHRSVSWYQQTPGQGLQFLFEYFSETQRNKGNFPGRFSGRQFSNSRSEMNVSTLELGDSALYLCASSHGQGGQPQHFGDGTRLSIL.